One sample yielded the 24 T cell receptor beta chains listed below, sequenced in a study of T cell responses to AZD1222 COVID-19 vaccine. Libraries were prepared by immunoSEQ multiplex PCR; TCRdb keeps only in-frame clonotypes and omits some of them. Here the sample spans some 81,000 clones, around nine tenths being singletons. The material sequenced was peripheral blood, taken 28 days after the second AZD1222 dose. Receptor source: an adult who received the AZD1222 COVID-19 vaccine.

The chain uses TRBV11-1 and TRBJ1-4, with D uncertain. There are 15 residues in the CDR3. Trimming removed 5 bases from V and 7 bases from J, with 17 bases in between. The germline V gene encodes CDR1 SGHAT and CDR2 FQDESV (reference sequence). In nucleotides, the CDR3 is TGTGCCAGCAGCCCTCTAGACTCGTGGGGTGAAAAACTGTTTTTT. As protein: CASSPLDSWGEKLFF.

The J gene is TRBJ1-2, the V gene TRBV28, with 10 bases that match TRBD1. The junction had 4 bases not matched to a gene; V was cut back by 5 bases and J by 7 bases. The CDR3 is made up of 13 amino acids. From germline, CDR1 is MDHEN and CDR2 SYDVKM. This CDR3 reads CASSPGQGGGYTF. CDR3 bases: TGTGCCAGCAGTCCAGGACAGGGGGGTGGCTACACCTTC.

The chain is built from TRBV27 and TRBJ2-1, with no clear D. Germline loops: CDR1 MNHEY, CDR2 SMNVEV (reference sequence). The germline V and J ends were trimmed by 6 bases and 8 bases, with 14 bases remaining between them. The CDR3 is 13 residues long. This CDR3 is CASSDMRGDEQFF. The DNA of the CDR3 is TGTGCCAGCAGCGATATGCGAGGCGATGAGCAGTTCTTC.

The chain uses TRBV5-8 and TRBJ2-1; 14 bases align to TRBD2. V dropped 4 bases and J dropped 9; count of bases not matched to a gene: 12. CDR1 is SGHTS, CDR2 YDEGEE, per germline. The CDR3 has 17 residues. The CDR3 DNA reads as TGTGCCAGCAGCCCGACTAGCGGGAGGGCTTTGTCTGGTGAGCAGTTCTTC. It yields the protein CASSPTSGRALSGEQFF.

CDR3 nucleotide sequence: TGTGCCACCTCAAGGGGGGAAATGGGCACCGGGGAGCTGTTTTTT. Its translation is CATSRGEMGTGELFF. V is TRBV15 and J is TRBJ2-2; TRBD1 or TRBD2 may be the D gene (6 bases each). Germline CDR1 and CDR2: LNHNV and YYDKDF (reference sequence). This CDR3 region has 15 residues. V dropped 8 bases and J dropped 4 bases, with 17 bases sitting between them.

V gene TRBV19 combines with J gene TRBJ2-1, with 7 positions matching TRBD2. V gave up 7 bases and J gave up 6 bases; unmatched junction bases: 6. CDR1 is LNHDA and CDR2 is SQIVND in the germline V gene (reference sequence). The CDR3 is 13 residues long. CDR3 DNA: TGTGCCAGTACCCGACAGCGGGGCAATGAGCAGTTCTTC. Its protein product is CASTRQRGNEQFF.

The chain has TRBV27 and TRBJ2-3; the D gene is possibly TRBD1 (6 bases). The CDR3 contains 15 residues. Germline V gives CDR1 MNHEY, CDR2 SMNVEV (reference sequence). The V gene lost 5 bases and the J gene lost 2 bases, with 14 bases spanning the gap. The CDR3 here is CASSKPGHNTDTQYF. The CDR3 DNA reads TGTGCCAGCAGTAAGCCGGGACACAACACAGATACGCAGTATTTT.

The chain couples TRBV5-8 to TRBJ1-5, with 8 bases that match TRBD1. V shed 4 bases, J shed 3 bases, and the junction held 3 bases outside the gene matches. The CDR3 totals 14 residues. The germline gives CDR1 SGHTS, CDR2 YDEGEE. The CDR3 reads CASSNRGNNQPQHF. CDR3 DNA sequence: TGTGCCAGCAGCAACAGGGGGAACAATCAGCCCCAGCATTTT.

The V gene is TRBV3-1 (or the pseudogene TRBV3-2), the J gene TRBJ1-3, with D unresolved. Germline values: CDR1 LGHDT, CDR2 YNNKEL (reference sequence). Trimming removed 4 bases at V and 1 base at J, with 5 bases between. The CDR3 extends over 13 amino acids. DNA of the CDR3: TGTGCCAGCAGCCTAGAGTCTGGAAACACCATATATTTT. The encoded protein is CASSLESGNTIYF.

The chain is built from TRBV7-3 and TRBJ2-3, with 9 bases that match TRBD2. The V gene end was trimmed by 2 bases and the J gene end by 1 base; junction bases not matched to a gene: 7. The CDR3 extends over 17 amino acids. Germline CDR1 reads SGHTA; CDR2 reads FQGTGA. CDR3 coding DNA: TGTGCCAGCAGCTTAGGGGCGGCGGGAGGGGGCACAGATACGCAGTATTTT. The encoded protein is CASSLGAAGGGTDTQYF.

The chain recombines TRBV2 with TRBJ2-1, with TRBD1 as a possible D gene (6 bases). V lost 8 bases and J lost 6, with 11 bases in between. The CDR3 is 12 residues long. Looked up from germline, CDR1 is SNHLY and CDR2 is FYNNEI. DNA of the CDR3: TGTGCCAGCGGAGACAGGACCAATGAGCAGTTCTTC. It codes for CASGDRTNEQFF.

The chain carries TRBV28 and TRBJ2-7; 7 bases line up with TRBD1. Trimming cost V 2 bases and J 5 bases; bases outside gene matches: 6. CDR3 length: 14 amino acids. The germline CDR1 and CDR2 sequences are MDHEN and SYDVKM. CDR3 DNA: TGTGCCAGCAGTTTAGGTCCCGACAGGGACGAGCAGTACTTC. This encodes CASSLGPDRDEQYF.

The chain carries TRBV21-1 and TRBJ1-1. TRBV21-1 is designated a pseudogene. This CDR3 contains 13 residues. CDR3 sequence: CASSNTLKGEAFF. The CDR3 nucleotides read TGTGCCAGCAGCAATACCCTAAAGGGTGAAGCTTTCTTT.

V is TRBV11-2 and J is TRBJ2-1; D may be TRBD2 (5 bases). The CDR3 sequence is 12 residues long. Trimming removed 5 bases from V and 9 bases from J, with 11 bases in between. Germline loops: CDR1 SGHAT, CDR2 FQNNGV. The CDR3 nucleotides read TGTGCCAGCAGCCTCTATAGCGTTGAGCAGTTCTTC. Translated, it gives CASSLYSVEQFF.

The CDR3 sequence: CATLRVAGSHEQFF. The CDR3 DNA is TGTGCCACCCTCCGGGTAGCGGGGTCTCATGAGCAGTTCTTC. The rearrangement uses TRBV15 and TRBJ2-1; 8 nucleotides line up with TRBD2. CDR1 is LNHNV, CDR2 YYDKDF, per germline (reference sequence). V shed 8 bases and J 8 bases; nucleotides not matched to a gene: 11. The CDR3 runs 14 residues.

The chain carries TRBV19 and TRBJ2-2; 10 nucleotides line up with TRBD1. CDR1 LNHDA and CDR2 SQIVND come from the germline V gene (reference sequence). Trimming at V came to 6 bases and at J to 7 bases, leaving 5 bases not matched to a gene. CDR3 length: 14 residues. The DNA of the CDR3 is TGTGCCAGTAGCCGACAGGGGGCTAGCGGGGAGCTGTTTTTT. Its protein is CASSRQGASGELFF.

The rearrangement links TRBV18 to TRBJ1-5; D unresolved. V lost 5 bases and J lost 4, with 6 bases in between. Germline V lookup: CDR1 KGHSH, CDR2 LQKENI. The CDR3 is 12 residues long. This CDR3 reads CASSSTNQPQHF. Written as DNA, the CDR3 is TGTGCCAGCTCATCGACTAATCAGCCCCAGCATTTT.

The count of this clone is one. The chain combines TRBV5-1 with TRBJ2-7; tentative D call: TRBD1 (5 bases). CDR1 and CDR2 (germline): SGHRS, YFSETQ. Trimming left V 3 bases short and J 0 bases short, with 10 bases between. The CDR3 spans 14 residues. CDR3 sequence: CASSWGAFSYEQYF. CDR3 DNA: TGCGCCAGCAGCTGGGGCGCGTTCTCCTACGAGCAGTACTTC.

The CDR3 spells CASSPQGAGHTEAFF. The CDR3, as DNA: TGTGCCAGCTCACCTCAGGGGGCAGGGCACACTGAAGCTTTCTTT. The chain combines TRBV18 with TRBJ1-1; TRBD1 matches 8 bases. Germline V gene lookup returns CDR1 KGHSH and CDR2 LQKENI. Unmatched junction bases numbered 6, after V lost 3 bases and J lost 3 bases. The CDR3 has 15 residues.

The J gene is TRBJ2-3, the V gene TRBV11-2; D is unresolved. The CDR3 runs 14 residues. Germline V gene sequence: CDR1 SGHAT, CDR2 FQNNGV. Trimming took off 5 bases at V and 3 bases at J, with 12 bases between the two ends. DNA of the CDR3: TGTGCCAGCAGCCAAGAATATACTACAGATACGCAGTATTTT. Protein product: CASSQEYTTDTQYF.

The rearrangement uses TRBV19 and TRBJ1-5, with D tentatively TRBD1 (6 bases). V was shortened by 7 bases and J by 7 bases, with 17 bases between the two germline ends. Germline loops: CDR1 LNHDA, CDR2 SQIVND (reference sequence). This CDR3 is 14 amino acids long. This CDR3 reads CASTRGGAGQPQHF. The CDR3 DNA follows: TGTGCCAGTACCAGGGGAGGGGCAGGACAGCCCCAGCATTTT.

This CDR3 is CASSLIGAGISYEQYF. CDR3 sequence (DNA): TGTGCCAGCAGCTTGATAGGGGCAGGGATCTCCTACGAGCAGTACTTC. This chain connects TRBV5-4 to TRBJ2-7, with D perhaps TRBD1 (5 bases). In germline, CDR1 is SGHNT, CDR2 YYREEE (reference sequence). This CDR3 region has 16 residues. Trimming took 1 base from V and 0 from J, leaving 14 bases between them. Combining the CDR3 with reference TRBV5-4 and TRBJ2-7 gives the whole variable domain ETGVTQSPTHLIKTRGQQVTLRCSSQSGHNTVSWYQQALGQGPQFIFQYYREEENGRGNFPPRFSGLQFPNYSSELNVNALELDDSALYLCASSLIGAGISYEQYFGPGTRLTVT.

V gene TRBV5-1 combines with J gene TRBJ1-1, with D possibly being TRBD1 (6 bases). V was clipped by 2 bases and J by 5 bases, with 13 bases between them. This CDR3 contains 14 residues. Germline lookup yields CDR1 SGHRS and CDR2 YFSETQ. The CDR3 loop reads CASSLRNRETEAFF. Written as DNA, the CDR3 is TGCGCCAGCAGCTTAAGGAACAGGGAAACTGAAGCTTTCTTT.

This sequence joins TRBV5-6 and TRBJ2-6; D possibly corresponds to TRBD2 (6 bases). Germline CDR1 and CDR2: SGHDT and YYEEEE. This CDR3 contains 15 residues. With 1 base removed from V and 4 bases from J, the gap between germline ends came to 9 bases. In nucleotides, the CDR3 is TGTGCCAGCAGCTTGAGACTAGGAGGGGCCAACGTCCTGACTTTC. Translation: CASSLRLGGANVLTF.